This TCR beta chain appears in the sequencing data of a study of cytomegalovirus exposure and HLA in healthy donors. The V gene's germline CDR1 is MNHEY and CDR2 SMNVEV (reference sequence). V dropped 4 bases and J dropped 7 bases, with 3 bases sitting between them. The CDR3 length is 10 residues. The PCR had 60 Vbeta and 13 Jbeta primers. In the authors' workflow: In a later analysis, 75 million to 95 million unique TCR beta chains included roughly 11 million shared by two or more donors. Method: immunoSEQ multiplex PCR; TCRdb's copy keeps in-frame clones and lacks some. V and J calls and clone size are as listed in that table; D and trimming were resolved from the DNA. The sample yields over 150,000 clones, around four fifths seen once. Sampled while nominally healthy, donors likely had unrecorded immune exposures. On this clone: The target antigen is unknown.

Findings of the study overall: Most likely, a cluster of highly shared sequence variants arose as a sequencing artifact. In a later analysis, a missense DCLRE1C variant was linked to TCR beta V- and J-gene trimming.

Input material: PBMCs. The chain is built from TRBV27 and TRBJ2-3, with unresolved D. The sequence was collected from a woman aged 60 to 75 in good health and CMV-seropositive. CDR3 loop: CASSSYTQYF. CDR3 coding DNA: TGTGCCAGCAGTTCTTATACGCAGTATTTT.